The sequence of this T cell receptor beta chain was determined in a study of control samples from healthy donors and cancer patients. This clone was detected only once. The CDR3 has 15 residues. Per germline, CDR1 LNHDA and CDR2 SQIVND (reference sequence). V dropped 8 bases and J dropped 0; count of bases not matched to a gene: 9. Generated by immunoSEQ multiplex PCR, the TCRdb table keeps only in-frame clones and is missing some. Of about 96,000 clones listed, over 90% were seen once; the top ten hold about 8.8%. The V and J genes are TRBV19 and TRBJ1-1; 7 bases match TRBD1. The TCR was taken from a man younger than 35 in good health. Sample: blood. CDR3 in amino acids: CASRPRQGMNTEAFF. CDR3 coding DNA: TGTGCCAGTCGGCCCCGACAGGGAATGAACACTGAAGCTTTCTTT. Complete variable domain (other parts from reference TRBV19 and TRBJ1-1): DGGITQSPKYLFRKEGQNVTLSCEQNLNHDAMYWYRQDPGQGLRLIYYSQIVNDFQKGDIAEGYSVSREKKESFPLTVTSAQKNPTAFYLCASRPRQGMNTEAFFGQGTRLTVV.